This TCR beta chain stems from a study of T cell repertoires in cytomegalovirus infection. On the study more broadly: The study used recently identified HLA-C-restricted and well-studied HLA-B-restricted CMV epitopes. It was the public TCR beta signatures that indicated both CMV infection and matching HLA type.

The germline V gene has CDR1 LNHNV and CDR2 YYDKDF (reference sequence). The CDR3 is 13 amino acids. The V end lost 1 base, the J end lost 5 bases, and 8 bases lay between the germline ends. A note on this clonotype: Its matching antigen is unknown.

Study-wide findings and caveats: Of the TCR beta families, the public ones yielded a cumulative frequency that identified carriers of CMV plus the relevant HLA. Across the ex vivo response, the dominant clonotypes were HLA-C-restricted CMV-specific TCR beta clonotypes.

TCRdb redid the calling of the reads with MiXCR, one entry per CDR3 protein. Among hundreds of thousands of distinct CDR3 sequences listed, roughly a third were seen once. The receptor comes from a human donor in good health (CMV status not recorded). Some clones in this sample may be carry-over from other donors' samples. This specimen consisted of cultured PBMCs, obtained from culture after CMV antigen stimulation. The chain couples TRBV15 to TRBJ1-2; possible D gene TRBD1, 5 bases. The CDR3 region has the DNA TGTGCCACCAGCAGAGGCAGGGTGTATGGCTACACCTTC. Translating it yields CATSRGRVYGYTF.